This is a list of T cell receptor beta chains from one sample in a study of blood T cell repertoires in COVID-19. Libraries were prepared by immunoSEQ multiplex PCR; TCRdb keeps only in-frame clonotypes and omits some of them. The sample has 150,000 to 200,000 clones; 70% to 90% are singletons. The sequenced material came from peripheral blood. Every receptor here comes from a young man with acute or convalescent COVID-19. Both conserved end residues are part of each CDR3. The D gene is left open where the match is weak. Clone size is shown for a subset of rows, as once, few, many or a class of expanded clone.

CASRESFILSLPVNEQFF TGTGCCAGCAGGGAGTCATTCATTTTGTCTCTTCCGGTCAATGAGCAGTTCTTC NA TRBV11-2 few TRBJ2-1
CASSEGQGGLYNSPLHF TGTGCCAGCAGCGAGGGACAGGGGGGGCTCTATAATTCACCCCTCCACTTT TRBD1 TRBV5-6 once TRBJ1-6
CASSGGNYGYTF TGCGCCAGCAGTGGCGGGAACTATGGCTACACCTTC NA TRBV5-1 NA TRBJ1-2
CASSARTVNNSPLHF TGTGCCAGCAGTGCTCGGACAGTTAATAATTCACCCCTCCACTTT NA TRBV2 NA TRBJ1-6
CASSIGSGVNQPQHF TGTGCCAGTAGTATCGGGTCAGGGGTAAATCAGCCCCAGCATTTT NA TRBV19 once TRBJ1-5
CASSDRLGAQYF TGTGCCAGCAGTGACAGGTTAGGGGCCCAGTACTTC NA TRBV6-1 NA TRBJ2-5
CASSLAQYTEAFF TGCGCCAGCAGCTTGGCTCAGTACACTGAAGCTTTCTTT NA TRBV5-1 NA TRBJ1-1
CASSLLGTGAYGYTF TGTGCCAGCAGTTTATTAGGGACAGGGGCCTATGGCTACACCTTC TRBD1 TRBV27 NA TRBJ1-2
CASSSATYNEQFF TGTGCCAGCAGCTCCGCTACTTACAATGAGCAGTTCTTC NA TRBV7-2 NA TRBJ2-1
CASSLQGEKPQHF TGTGCCAGCAGCCTTCAAGGGGAAAAGCCCCAGCATTTT NA TRBV7-9 NA TRBJ1-5
CASSQRAKSWAFF TGTGCCAGCTCTCAAAGAGCAAAGTCGTGGGCTTTCTTT NA TRBV18 once TRBJ1-1
CASRPDRISNEQFF TGCGCCAGCAGACCGGACAGAATTTCTAATGAGCAGTTCTTC NA TRBV10-1 NA TRBJ2-1
CASSLELAGVDTQYF TGTGCCAGCAGCTTGGAGCTAGCGGGGGTGGATACGCAGTATTTT TRBD2 TRBV5-6 NA TRBJ2-3
CASSLTWTGGNSPLHF TGTGCCAGCAGCTTAACGTGGACAGGGGGTAATTCACCCCTCCACTTT TRBD1 TRBV7-2 NA TRBJ1-6
CASSLEDWGSTDTQYF TGTGCCAGCAGCTTAGAGGACTGGGGATCGACAGATACGCAGTATTTT NA TRBV7-9 few TRBJ2-3
CASSFAGDRNEQFF TGCGCCAGCAGCTTTGCAGGGGATAGAAATGAGCAGTTCTTC NA TRBV5-1 NA TRBJ2-1
CASSPPGSGSNQPQHF TGTGCCAGCTCACCACCTGGGTCCGGGAGCAATCAGCCCCAGCATTTT NA TRBV18 NA TRBJ1-5
CASSREGTAEAFF TGTGCCAGCAGCCGCGAGGGGACAGCCGAAGCTTTCTTT TRBD1 TRBV11-2 NA TRBJ1-1
CASSRYSEGLNYGYTF TGTGCCAGCAGCCGTTACAGCGAAGGACTTAACTATGGCTACACCTTC NA TRBV7-2 NA TRBJ1-2
CASSKRGQGNTEAFF TGTGCCAGCAGTAAGCGAGGACAGGGGAACACTGAAGCTTTCTTT TRBD1 TRBV6-5 once TRBJ1-1
CSVEAGTGGTEAFF TGCAGCGTTGAAGCCGGGACAGGGGGCACTGAAGCTTTCTTT TRBD1 TRBV29-1 NA TRBJ1-1
CASSATGNPEAFF TGTGCCAGCTCGGCGACAGGGAATCCCGAAGCTTTCTTT TRBD1 TRBV18 NA TRBJ1-1
CASSQVWRSPSGANVLTF TGTGCCAGCAGCCAAGTATGGCGGAGTCCATCTGGGGCCAACGTCCTGACTTTC NA TRBV14 NA TRBJ2-6
CASTWDRGNTEAFF TGTGCCAGTACCTGGGACAGGGGAAACACTGAAGCTTTCTTT TRBD1 TRBV19 NA TRBJ1-1
CASSAGPPDEQFF TGTGCCAGCAGCGCGGGCCCCCCCGATGAGCAGTTCTTC NA TRBV7-2 NA TRBJ2-1
CASSESDLSYNSPLHF TGTGCCAGCAGCGAGAGTGATCTCTCCTATAATTCACCCCTCCACTTT NA TRBV28 NA TRBJ1-6
CASSHGQLNTGELFF TGTGCCAGCAGCCACGGACAGCTGAACACCGGGGAGCTGTTTTTT NA TRBV3-1/TRBV3-2 NA TRBJ2-2
CASSLVADSTDTQYF TGTGCCAGCAGCTTAGTAGCGGACAGCACAGATACGCAGTATTTT NA TRBV7-2 NA TRBJ2-3
CASSQQNTQYF TGTGCCAGCAGCCAACAGAATACGCAGTATTTT NA TRBV7-2 NA TRBJ2-3
CASSPSQGADYGYTF TGTGCCAGCTCACCGAGCCAGGGGGCGGACTATGGCTACACCTTC TRBD1 TRBV18 NA TRBJ1-2
CASSRKQGERNTIYF TGTGCCAGCTCGCGAAAACAGGGGGAGAGAAACACCATATATTTT TRBD1 TRBV18 NA TRBJ1-3
CASSQSAGQPGANVLTF TGTGCCAGCAGCCAATCAGCAGGGCAGCCTGGGGCCAACGTCCTGACTTTC NA TRBV3-1/TRBV3-2 NA TRBJ2-6
CASSLTGAGGPTDTQYF TGTGCCAGCAGCTTAACGGGAGCCGGGGGACCCACAGATACGCAGTATTTT NA TRBV7-3 NA TRBJ2-3
CASSQTRAEVQYF TGCGCCAGCAGCCAGACTCGCGCGGAGGTCCAGTACTTC NA TRBV4-1 NA TRBJ2-5
CASSSGTSGGNEQFF TGTGCCAGCAGTTCCGGGACTAGCGGGGGAAATGAGCAGTTCTTC TRBD2 TRBV6-5 NA TRBJ2-1
CASSPGTGLEAFF TGTGCCAGCAGCCCCGGGACAGGGCTTGAAGCTTTCTTT TRBD1 TRBV3-1/TRBV3-2 NA TRBJ1-1
CASSLAANFYEQYF TGTGCCAGCAGCTTAGCGGCAAATTTCTACGAGCAGTACTTC NA TRBV7-9 NA TRBJ2-7
CASSPFGTGDTGELFF TGTGCCAGCTCCCCTTTCGGGACAGGGGACACCGGGGAGCTGTTTTTT TRBD1 TRBV18 few TRBJ2-2
CASSTSTGAIYNEQFF TGTGCCAGCTCAACCTCGACAGGGGCAATCTACAATGAGCAGTTCTTC TRBD1 TRBV18 NA TRBJ2-1
CASSLQGTEAFF TGCGCCAGCAGCTTGCAGGGCACTGAAGCTTTCTTT NA TRBV5-1 few TRBJ1-1
CAWSVRNRGIYEQYF TGTGCCTGGAGTGTACGGAACAGGGGGATTTACGAGCAGTACTTC TRBD1 TRBV30 NA TRBJ2-7
CASRRQGASYNEQFF TGTGCCAGCAGAAGACAGGGGGCGTCCTACAATGAGCAGTTCTTC TRBD1 TRBV2 NA TRBJ2-1
CASRPGQGAGEQYF TGTGCCAGTAGGCCGGGACAGGGGGCGGGAGAGCAGTACTTC TRBD1 TRBV19 few TRBJ2-7
CATSDWQNEKLFF TGTGCCACCAGTGATTGGCAGAATGAAAAACTGTTTTTT NA TRBV24-1 once TRBJ1-4
CASSPRQTGETDTQYF TGTGCCAGCAGCCCCCGGCAAACGGGGGAGACAGATACGCAGTATTTT NA TRBV4-2 NA TRBJ2-3
CASSQGQGAQPQHF TGTGCCAGCAGCCAGGGACAGGGGGCGCAGCCCCAGCATTTT TRBD1 TRBV3-1/TRBV3-2 NA TRBJ1-5
CASGLAGGPSSYNEQFF TGTGCCAGCGGACTAGCGGGGGGCCCGAGCTCCTACAATGAGCAGTTCTTC TRBD2 TRBV19 NA TRBJ2-1
CASSPSRTGGLTGELFF TGTGCCAGCAGCCCCTCTAGGACGGGGGGCCTAACCGGGGAGCTGTTTTTT NA TRBV5-4 NA TRBJ2-2
CASSETGDNYGYTF TGTGCCAGCAGTGAAACAGGGGATAACTATGGCTACACCTTC TRBD1 TRBV2 NA TRBJ1-2
CASSYGTTGNTEAFF TGTGCCAGCAGTTACGGGACAACTGGGAACACTGAAGCTTTCTTT NA TRBV6-5 NA TRBJ1-1
CASSYRGTGELFF TGTGCCAGCAGTTACAGGGGCACCGGGGAGCTGTTTTTT NA TRBV6-6 NA TRBJ2-2
CASSFQDQPQHF TGTGCCAGTAGTTTTCAGGATCAGCCCCAGCATTTT NA TRBV19 NA TRBJ1-5
CASSPRTSPNTGELFF TGTGCCAGCAGCCCACGGACTAGTCCTAACACCGGGGAGCTGTTTTTT TRBD2 TRBV7-9 NA TRBJ2-2